Presented here are 7 T cell receptor beta chains from one specimen sequenced in a study of blood T cell repertoires in COVID-19. Clones were sequenced by immunoSEQ multiplex PCR, and TCRdb holds only the in-frame ones, with some missing. Among around 250,000 clones listed, around 88% were seen once. Sequenced sample: PBMCs or T cells enriched from blood (not recorded which). Every receptor here comes from a woman between 40 and 55 years old with acute COVID-19.

The chain links TRBV7-3 to TRBJ1-5, with D unclear. This CDR3 is 15 amino acids long. Germline CDR1 SGHTA, CDR2 FQGTGA. The V gene lost 5 bases and the J gene lost 6 bases, with 17 bases spanning the gap. CDR3 DNA: TGTGCCAGCAGCATGGATCGGGGTAGGATTCAGCCCCAGCATTTT. It is translated as CASSMDRGRIQPQHF.

The rearrangement uses TRBV5-6 and TRBJ1-3; 8 bases line up with TRBD1. This CDR3 region has 14 residues. The germline gives CDR1 SGHDT, CDR2 YYEEEE. Germline trimming cut 1 base from V and 8 bases from J; bases unmatched to any gene: 5. The CDR3 here is CASSLRTGQHTIYF. The CDR3 DNA sequence: TGTGCCAGCAGCTTGAGGACAGGGCAGCACACCATATATTTT.

This clone occurred once. The chain carries TRBV7-9 and TRBJ1-1, with a weak D call TRBD1 (5 bases). Germline assignment: CDR1 SEHNR and CDR2 FQNEAQ (reference sequence). The CDR3 contains 14 residues. V was shortened by 5 bases and J by 3 bases, with 13 bases between the two germline ends. CDR3 sequence reads: CASSAPGGDTEAFF. For the CDR3, the DNA is TGTGCCAGCAGCGCCCCGGGAGGGGACACTGAAGCTTTCTTT.

This clone was picked up a small number of times. This chain links TRBV7-9 with TRBJ2-7; 12 bases agree with TRBD2. Per germline, CDR1 SEHNR and CDR2 FQNEAQ (reference sequence). V shed 6 bases and J 0 bases; nucleotides not matched to a gene: 15. The CDR3 runs to 19 residues. The CDR3: CASSSRAGTSGPDSYEQYF. In DNA, the CDR3 is TGTGCCAGCAGTTCTCGCGCCGGGACTAGCGGGCCAGACTCCTACGAGCAGTACTTC.

The chain uses TRBV19 and TRBJ1-4, with 9 positions matching TRBD1. CDR3 size: 15 residues. The V and J ends lost 6 bases and 6 bases, in that order; junction bases with no gene match: 8. The germline gives CDR1 LNHDA, CDR2 SQIVND (reference sequence). CDR3 amino acids: CASSWTGAMHEKLFF. DNA for the CDR3: TGTGCCAGTAGCTGGACAGGGGCGATGCATGAAAAACTGTTTTTT.

V usage is TRBV5-1 and J usage is TRBJ1-1, with a weak D call TRBD1 (5 bases). In germline, CDR1 is SGHRS, CDR2 YFSETQ. The CDR3 spans 13 residues. V lost 8 bases and J lost 2, with 13 bases in between. The CDR3 loop reads CASWGEGNTEAFF. CDR3 in DNA: TGCGCCAGTTGGGGGGAGGGCAACACTGAAGCTTTCTTT. The full variable domain, in which reference TRBV5-1 and TRBJ1-1 provide the parts outside the CDR3, is KAGVTQTPRYLIKTRGQQVTLSCSPISGHRSVSWYQQTPGQGLQFLFEYFSETQRNKGNFPGRFSGRQFSNSRSEMNVSTLELGDSALYLCASWGEGNTEAFFGQGTRLTVV.

The chain is built from TRBV19 and TRBJ2-2, with D maybe TRBD1 (8 bases). This CDR3 is built from 15 residues. Deletions cut 5 bases from V and 4 bases from J, with 14 bases between. Germline V gives CDR1 LNHDA, CDR2 SQIVND (reference sequence). In nucleotides, the CDR3 is TGTGCCAGTAGTGAGGACAGGGAGGGCACCGGGGAGCTGTTTTTT. The encoded protein is CASSEDREGTGELFF.